The present entry profiles one TCR beta chain with its context. Antigen: not known. The data derive from a study of vaccination and CD4 T cells after COVID-19. Whole-study context: Cellular stimulation was performed using overlapping spike peptides derived from SARS-CoV-2, HCoV-NL63, HCoV-OC43 and HCoV-229E.

The Oncomine TCR Beta short-read assay sequenced DNA from cultured CD4+ T cells. TCRdb reprocessed the PCR reads with MiXCR, giving one entry per CDR3 protein. This table has tens of thousands of distinct CDR3 sequences, approximately 50% appearing once. Treatment described: approximately 10-day PBMC culture with coronavirus spike peptide pools or control peptides (ViraFEST assay). Study results and limitations: In convalescent patients, a median 86.3% of post-vaccine SARS-CoV-2-reactive clones appeared only after vaccination.

Germline CDR1 reads ENHRY; CDR2 reads SYGVKD. V shed 3 bases, J shed 1 base, and the junction held 2 bases outside the gene matches. CDR3 length: 15 amino acids. The sample comprised CD4+ T cells from blood, cultured in vitro. The TCR sequence derives from a human donor who had recovered from COVID-19. The V call is TRBV10-3, the J call TRBJ1-2, with 10 bases identical to TRBD1. This CDR3 reads CAISDRDRGNYGYTF. The DNA of the CDR3 is TGTGCCATCAGTGACCGGGACAGGGGTAACTATGGCTACACCTTC.